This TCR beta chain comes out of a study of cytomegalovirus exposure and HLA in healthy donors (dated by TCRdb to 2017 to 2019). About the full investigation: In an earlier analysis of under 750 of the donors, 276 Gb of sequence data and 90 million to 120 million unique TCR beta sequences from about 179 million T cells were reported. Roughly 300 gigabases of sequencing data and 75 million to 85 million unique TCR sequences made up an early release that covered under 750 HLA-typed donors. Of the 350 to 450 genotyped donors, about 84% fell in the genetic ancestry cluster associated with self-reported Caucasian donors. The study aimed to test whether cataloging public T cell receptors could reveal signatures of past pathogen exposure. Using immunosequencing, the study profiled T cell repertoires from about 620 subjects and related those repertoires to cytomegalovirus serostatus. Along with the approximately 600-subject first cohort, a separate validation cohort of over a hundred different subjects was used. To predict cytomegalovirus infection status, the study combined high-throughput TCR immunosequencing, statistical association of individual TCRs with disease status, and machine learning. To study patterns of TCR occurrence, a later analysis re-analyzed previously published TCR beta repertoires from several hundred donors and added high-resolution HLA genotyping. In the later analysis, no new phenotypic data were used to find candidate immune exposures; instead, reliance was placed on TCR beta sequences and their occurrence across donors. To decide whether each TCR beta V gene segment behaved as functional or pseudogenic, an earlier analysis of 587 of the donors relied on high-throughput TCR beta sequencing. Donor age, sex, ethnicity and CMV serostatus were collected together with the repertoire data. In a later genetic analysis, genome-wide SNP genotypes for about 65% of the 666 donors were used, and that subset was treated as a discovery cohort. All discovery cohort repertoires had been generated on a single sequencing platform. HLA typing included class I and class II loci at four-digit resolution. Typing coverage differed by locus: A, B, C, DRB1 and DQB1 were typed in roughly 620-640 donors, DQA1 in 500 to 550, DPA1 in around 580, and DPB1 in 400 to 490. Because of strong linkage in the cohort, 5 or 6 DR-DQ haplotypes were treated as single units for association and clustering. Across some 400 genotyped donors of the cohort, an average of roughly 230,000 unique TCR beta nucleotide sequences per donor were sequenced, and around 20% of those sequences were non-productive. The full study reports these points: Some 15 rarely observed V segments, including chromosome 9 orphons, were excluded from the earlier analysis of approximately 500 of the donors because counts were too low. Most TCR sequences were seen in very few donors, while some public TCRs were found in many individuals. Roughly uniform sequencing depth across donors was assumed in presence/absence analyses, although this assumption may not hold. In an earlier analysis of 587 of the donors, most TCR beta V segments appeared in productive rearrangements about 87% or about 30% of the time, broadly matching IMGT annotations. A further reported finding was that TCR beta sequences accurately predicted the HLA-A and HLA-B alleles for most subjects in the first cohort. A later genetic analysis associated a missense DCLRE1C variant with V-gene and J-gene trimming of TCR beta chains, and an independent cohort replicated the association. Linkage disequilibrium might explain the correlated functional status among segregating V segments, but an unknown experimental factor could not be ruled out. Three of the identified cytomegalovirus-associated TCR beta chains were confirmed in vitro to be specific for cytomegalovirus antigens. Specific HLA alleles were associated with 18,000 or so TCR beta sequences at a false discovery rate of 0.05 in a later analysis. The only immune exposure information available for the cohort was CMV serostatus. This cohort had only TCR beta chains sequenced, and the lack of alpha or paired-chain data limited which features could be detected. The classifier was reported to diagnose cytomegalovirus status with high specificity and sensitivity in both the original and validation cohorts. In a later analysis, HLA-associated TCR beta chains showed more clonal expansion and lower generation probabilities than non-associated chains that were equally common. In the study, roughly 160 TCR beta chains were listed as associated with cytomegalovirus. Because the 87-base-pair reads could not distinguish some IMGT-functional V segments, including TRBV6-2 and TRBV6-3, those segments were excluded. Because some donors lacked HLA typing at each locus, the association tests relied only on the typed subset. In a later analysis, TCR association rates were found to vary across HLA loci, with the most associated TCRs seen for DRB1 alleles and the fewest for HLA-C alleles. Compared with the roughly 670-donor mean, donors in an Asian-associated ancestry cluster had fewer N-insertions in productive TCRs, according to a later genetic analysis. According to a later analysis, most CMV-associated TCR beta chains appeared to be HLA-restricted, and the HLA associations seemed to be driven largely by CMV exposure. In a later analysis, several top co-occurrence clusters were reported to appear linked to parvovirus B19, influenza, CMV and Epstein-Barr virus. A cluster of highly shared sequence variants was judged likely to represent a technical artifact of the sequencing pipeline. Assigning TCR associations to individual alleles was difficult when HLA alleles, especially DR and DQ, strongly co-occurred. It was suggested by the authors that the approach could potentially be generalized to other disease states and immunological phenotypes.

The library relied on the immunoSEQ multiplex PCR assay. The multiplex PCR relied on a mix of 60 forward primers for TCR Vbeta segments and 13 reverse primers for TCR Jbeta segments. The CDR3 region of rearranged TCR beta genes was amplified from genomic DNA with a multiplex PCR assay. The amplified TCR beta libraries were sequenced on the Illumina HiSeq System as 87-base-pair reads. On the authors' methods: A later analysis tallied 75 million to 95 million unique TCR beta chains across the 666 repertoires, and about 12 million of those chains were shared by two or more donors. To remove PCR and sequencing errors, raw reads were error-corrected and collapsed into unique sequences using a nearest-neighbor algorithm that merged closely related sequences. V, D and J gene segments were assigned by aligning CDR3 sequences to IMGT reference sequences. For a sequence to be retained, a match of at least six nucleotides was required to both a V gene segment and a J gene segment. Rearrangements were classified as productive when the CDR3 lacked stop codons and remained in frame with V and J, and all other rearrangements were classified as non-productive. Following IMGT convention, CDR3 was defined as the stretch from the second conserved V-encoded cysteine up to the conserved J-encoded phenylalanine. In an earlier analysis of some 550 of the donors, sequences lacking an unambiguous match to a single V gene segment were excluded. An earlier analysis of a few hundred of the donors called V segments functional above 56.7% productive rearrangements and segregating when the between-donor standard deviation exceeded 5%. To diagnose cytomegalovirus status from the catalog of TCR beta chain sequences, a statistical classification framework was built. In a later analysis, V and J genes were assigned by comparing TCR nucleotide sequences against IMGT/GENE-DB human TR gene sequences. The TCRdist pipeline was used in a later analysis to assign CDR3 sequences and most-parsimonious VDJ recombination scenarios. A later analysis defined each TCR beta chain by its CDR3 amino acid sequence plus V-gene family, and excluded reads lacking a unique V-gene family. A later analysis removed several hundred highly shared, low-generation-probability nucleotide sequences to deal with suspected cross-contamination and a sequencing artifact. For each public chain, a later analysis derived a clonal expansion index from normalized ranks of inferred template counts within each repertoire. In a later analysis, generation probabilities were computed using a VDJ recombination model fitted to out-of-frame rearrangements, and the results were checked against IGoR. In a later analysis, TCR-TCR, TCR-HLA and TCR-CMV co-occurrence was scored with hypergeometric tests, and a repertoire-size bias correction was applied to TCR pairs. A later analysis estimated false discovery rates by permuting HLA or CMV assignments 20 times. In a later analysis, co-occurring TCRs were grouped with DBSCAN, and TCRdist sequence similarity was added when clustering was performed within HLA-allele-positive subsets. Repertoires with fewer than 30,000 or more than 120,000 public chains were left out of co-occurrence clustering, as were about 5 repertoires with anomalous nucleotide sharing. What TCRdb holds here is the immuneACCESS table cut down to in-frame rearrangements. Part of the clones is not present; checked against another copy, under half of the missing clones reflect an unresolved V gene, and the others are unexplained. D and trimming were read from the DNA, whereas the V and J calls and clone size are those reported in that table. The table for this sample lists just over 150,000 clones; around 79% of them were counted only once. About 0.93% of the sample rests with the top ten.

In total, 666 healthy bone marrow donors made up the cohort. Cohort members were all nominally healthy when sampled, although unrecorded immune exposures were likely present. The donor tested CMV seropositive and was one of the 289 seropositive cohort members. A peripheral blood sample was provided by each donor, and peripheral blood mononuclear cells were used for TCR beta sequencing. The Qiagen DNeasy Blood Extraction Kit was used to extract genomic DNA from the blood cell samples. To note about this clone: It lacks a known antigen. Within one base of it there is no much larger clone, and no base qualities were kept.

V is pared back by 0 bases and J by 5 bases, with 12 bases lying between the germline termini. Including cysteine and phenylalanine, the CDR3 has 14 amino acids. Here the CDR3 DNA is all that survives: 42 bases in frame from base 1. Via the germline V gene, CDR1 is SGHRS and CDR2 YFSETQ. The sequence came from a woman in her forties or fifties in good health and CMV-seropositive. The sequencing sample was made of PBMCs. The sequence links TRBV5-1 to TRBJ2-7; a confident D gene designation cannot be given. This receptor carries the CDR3 CASSLAPGPHEQYF. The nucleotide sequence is TGCGCCAGCAGCTTGGCCCCAGGTCCTCACGAGCAGTACTTC.